One sample yielded the 32 T cell receptor beta chains listed below, sequenced in a study of shared T cell receptors in the human thymus. Method: immunoSEQ multiplex PCR; TCRdb's copy keeps in-frame clones and lacks some. Of about 710,000 clones listed, 80% to 90% are singletons. The same sample was also studied in work on human thymus T cells.

The sequenced sample consisted of thymocytes. These receptors were collected from a boy under two years old with a congenital heart defect.

The chain employs TRBV2 and TRBJ1-2, with 7 bases fitting TRBD1. The CDR3 has 16 residues. J was trimmed by 0 bases and V by 6 bases; bases with no gene match: 10. Germline V gene data show CDR1 as SNHLY and CDR2 as FYNNEI. The DNA for the CDR3 is TGTGCCAGCAGCCAAACCTGGACAGGAACTAACTATGGCTACACCTTC. The encoded protein is CASSQTWTGTNYGYTF.

The gene calls are TRBV6-7 and TRBJ2-7; no clear D. TRBV6-7 is noted as an ORF with a role that remains uncertain. With 11 bases removed from V and 3 bases from J, the gap between germline ends came to 20 bases. The CDR3 covers 14 residues. DNA of the CDR3: TGTGCCCCTCCTCGGTCAAGGAGCTTCTACGAGCAGTACTTC. It specifies CAPPRSRSFYEQYF.

This chain connects TRBV28 to TRBJ1-5, with D possibly matching TRBD1 (5 bases). The CDR3 is 17 residues long. CDR1 is MDHEN, CDR2 SYDVKM, per germline. Between the trimmed V and J ends, which lost 2 bases and 6 bases, there was a span of 20 bases. The CDR3 coding sequence is TGTGCCAGCAGTTTAGTCAAAAGCGGGGGGTATTTTCAGCCCCAGCATTTT. Protein sequence: CASSLVKSGGYFQPQHF.

The chain is built from TRBV5-4 and TRBJ2-7, with TRBD2 matching over 8 bases. This CDR3 spans 17 amino acids. The trim removed 3 bases at V and 0 bases at J, leaving 11 bases unmatched. From germline, CDR1 is SGHNT and CDR2 YYREEE (reference sequence). Written as DNA, the CDR3 is TGTGCCAGCAGCTACGGAACTAGCGGCGCCTACTCCTACGAGCAGTACTTC. Translated, it gives CASSYGTSGAYSYEQYF. The variable domain in full, with the rest retrieved from reference TRBV5-4 and TRBJ2-7, is ETGVTQSPTHLIKTRGQQVTLRCSSQSGHNTVSWYQQALGQGPQFIFQYYREEENGRGNFPPRFSGLQFPNYSSELNVNALELDDSALYLCASSYGTSGAYSYEQYFGPGTRLTVT.

The chain is built from TRBV5-1 and TRBJ2-5, with a weak D call TRBD2 (6 bases). This CDR3 region has 15 residues. Between the trimmed V and J ends, which lost 0 bases and 2 bases, there was a span of 11 bases. Germline CDR1 is SGHRS and CDR2 is YFSETQ. CDR3 in amino acids: CASSLEGGQQETQYF. The CDR3 nucleotides are TGCGCCAGCAGCTTGGAGGGAGGTCAACAAGAGACCCAGTACTTC.

The chain is built from TRBV30 and TRBJ2-5, with 9 nucleotides matching TRBD2. Germline CDR1 reads GTSNPN; CDR2 reads SVGIG (reference sequence). The V segment lost 7 bases and the J segment 4 bases; nucleotides outside the gene matches: 13. The CDR3 has 15 residues. This chain's CDR3 is CASGGSGRIPETQYF. For the CDR3, the DNA is TGTGCCTCAGGGGGTAGCGGGAGAATTCCAGAGACCCAGTACTTC.

This clone has only a few counts. The V and J genes are TRBV28 and TRBJ2-6; D perhaps matches TRBD2 (6 bases). V was pared by 7 bases and J by 4 bases, with 14 bases between. The CDR3 contains 15 residues. The germline gives CDR1 MDHEN, CDR2 SYDVKM. The DNA for the CDR3 is TGTGCCAGCAATCCGCGGGCGGGGGGGGCCAACGTCCTGACTTTC. The encoded protein is CASNPRAGGANVLTF.

The V call is TRBV4-2, the J call TRBJ2-1, with a tentative D call TRBD2 (6 bases). This CDR3 contains 16 residues. Looked up from germline, CDR1 is LGHNA and CDR2 is YNFKEQ. V was shortened by 0 bases and J by 6 bases, with 15 bases between the two germline ends. This CDR3 reads CASSQDGVRDFNEQFF. Here the CDR3 DNA reads TGTGCCAGCAGCCAAGATGGCGTTCGGGACTTCAATGAGCAGTTCTTC.

The gene calls are TRBV10-1 and TRBJ1-1; perhaps TRBD1 as D (5 bases). The CDR3 loop spans 13 amino acids. V was shortened by 4 bases and J by 3 bases, with 9 bases between the two germline ends. CDR1 WNHNN and CDR2 SYGVQD come from the germline V gene (reference sequence). The CDR3 nucleotides read TGCGCCAGCAGTGTCCGCAGGGACACTGAAGCTTTCTTT. Protein sequence: CASSVRRDTEAFF.

The chain joins TRBV7-2 to TRBJ2-1; 9 bases line up with TRBD2. This CDR3 region has 16 residues. Per germline, CDR1 SGHTA and CDR2 FQGNSA. V gave up 8 bases and J gave up 5 bases; unmatched junction bases: 13. Here the CDR3 DNA reads TGTGCCAGCCCAGCGGGACTTAGCGGGGGAGACAATGAGCAGTTCTTC. Translation gives CASPAGLSGGDNEQFF.

The chain uses TRBV6-5 and TRBJ2-1; D not certain. The germline V gene encodes CDR1 MNHEY and CDR2 SVGAGI. The V end was cut by 5 bases, the J end by 10 bases, with 15 bases between. The CDR3 is 13 amino acids. DNA for the CDR3: TGTGCCAGCAGTCCAGAGTCGTGGAGAGAGCAGTTCTTC. Its protein is CASSPESWREQFF.

The chain recombines TRBV9 with TRBJ1-1, with D possibly TRBD1 on 5 matching bases. This CDR3 has 15 amino acids. The germline V and J ends were trimmed by 0 bases and 2 bases, with 11 bases remaining between them. Germline CDR1 is SGDLS and CDR2 is YYNGEE. In DNA form, the CDR3 reads TGTGCCAGCAGCGTAGGCGGGGACCTTAACACTGAAGCTTTCTTT. Amino acid sequence: CASSVGGDLNTEAFF. The full variable domain, in which reference TRBV9 and TRBJ1-1 provide the parts outside the CDR3, is DSGVTQTPKHLITATGQRVTLRCSPRSGDLSVYWYQQSLDQGLQFLIQYYNGEERAKGNILERFSAQQFPDLHSELNLSSLELGDSALYFCASSVGGDLNTEAFFGQGTRLTVV.

The chain recombines TRBV9 with TRBJ2-3; TRBD2 matches 10 bases. Losses at the gene ends were 3 bases for V and 0 bases for J; bases not matched to a gene: 4. The germline V gene encodes CDR1 SGDLS and CDR2 YYNGEE. This CDR3 is 16 amino acids long. As DNA, the CDR3 is TGTGCCAGCAGCGACGGACTAGCGGTAAGCACAGATACGCAGTATTTT. Translating it yields CASSDGLAVSTDTQYF.

The chain has TRBV7-2 and TRBJ1-1, with D possibly matching TRBD1 (6 bases). Germline CDR1 and CDR2: SGHTA and FQGNSA. The CDR3 totals 14 residues. Trimming removed 5 bases from V and 0 bases from J, with 10 bases in between. CDR3 coding DNA: TGTGCCAGCAGCAAAACAGGGCTGAACACTGAAGCTTTCTTT. It specifies CASSKTGLNTEAFF.

The chain employs TRBV12-5 and TRBJ2-7, with a tentative D call TRBD1 (7 bases). The CDR3 has 16 residues. V shed 7 bases and J shed 2 bases, with 21 bases lying between them. Germline V CDR1 and CDR2: LGHNT, FRNRAP. The CDR3: CASAQKEGAKTYEQYF. As DNA, the CDR3 is TGTGCTAGTGCCCAGAAGGAGGGGGCGAAGACCTACGAGCAGTACTTC.

The rearrangement uses TRBV5-1 and TRBJ2-1, with a tentative D call TRBD2 (5 bases). The CDR3 extends over 13 amino acids. The germline CDR1 and CDR2 sequences are SGHRS and YFSETQ. V shed 0 bases and J shed 7 bases, with 8 bases lying between them. The CDR3 spells CASSLVGVNEQFF. In DNA form, the CDR3 reads TGCGCCAGCAGCTTGGTCGGGGTTAATGAGCAGTTCTTC.

V usage is TRBV30 and J usage is TRBJ1-2; TRBD1 agrees at 7 bases. Germline-derived CDR1 and CDR2 are GTSNPN and SVGIG (reference sequence). CDR3 length equals 16 residues. V gave up 7 bases and J gave up 4 bases; unmatched junction bases: 18. The CDR3 loop is CASARDSYPRTYGYTF. CDR3 bases: TGTGCCTCTGCCCGGGACAGCTACCCTCGTACCTATGGCTACACCTTC.

The genes are TRBV5-6 and TRBJ1-1; 9 bases agree with TRBD1. CDR1 SGHDT and CDR2 YYEEEE come from the germline V gene. The CDR3 covers 15 residues. J was trimmed by 3 bases and V by 3 bases; bases with no gene match: 6. This CDR3 is CASSSEQGAHTEAFF. The CDR3 bases are TGTGCCAGCAGCTCCGAACAGGGGGCCCACACTGAAGCTTTCTTT.

The chain recombines TRBV28 with TRBJ1-6; perhaps TRBD1 as D (6 bases). Germline-derived CDR1 and CDR2 are MDHEN and SYDVKM. The V end was cut by 5 bases, the J end by 5 bases, with 10 bases between. The CDR3 loop spans 14 amino acids. CDR3 DNA sequence: TGTGCCAGCAGTGGGGACACCGATAATTCACCCCTCCACTTT. The encoded protein is CASSGDTDNSPLHF.

The genes are TRBV28 and TRBJ1-4, with a tentative D call TRBD1 (5 bases). CDR3 length: 14 amino acids. Germline CDR1 is MDHEN and CDR2 is SYDVKM. The V gene lost 2 bases and the J gene lost 7 bases, with 11 bases spanning the gap. The CDR3 nucleotides read TGTGCCAGCAGTTTAAGGCAGGGAAGTGAAAAACTGTTTTTT. Translation gives CASSLRQGSEKLFF.

The V gene is TRBV5-1, the J gene TRBJ2-7; D may be TRBD1 (5 bases). V lost 2 bases and J 4 bases, leaving 16 bases between the germline ends. The CDR3 is made up of 15 amino acids. Germline V gene data show CDR1 as SGHRS and CDR2 as YFSETQ. The CDR3 sequence is CASSFDKGFFYEQYF. DNA of the CDR3: TGCGCCAGCAGCTTCGACAAGGGGTTTTTTTACGAGCAGTACTTC.

The chain uses TRBV19 and TRBJ2-1; D remains ambiguous. V shed 7 bases and J shed 6 bases, with 13 bases lying between them. This CDR3 is built from 13 residues. The germline V gene encodes CDR1 LNHDA and CDR2 SQIVND (reference sequence). CDR3 loop: CASMGEYRNEQFF. The CDR3 nucleotides are TGTGCCAGTATGGGCGAATACCGCAATGAGCAGTTCTTC.

This chain joins TRBV18 and TRBJ1-1; D not certain. Trimming removed 6 bases at V and 3 bases at J, with 11 bases between. Germline V gene data show CDR1 as KGHSH and CDR2 as LQKENI. The CDR3 spans 13 residues. This CDR3 reads CASSPFRYTEAFF. CDR3 sequence (DNA): TGTGCCAGCTCTCCCTTTCGGTACACTGAAGCTTTCTTT.

The chain joins TRBV7-3 to TRBJ2-2; 8 bases fit TRBD2. The CDR3 is 13 residues long. The germline V gene has CDR1 SGHTA and CDR2 FQGTGA. V dropped 9 bases and J dropped 4; count of bases not matched to a gene: 4. For the CDR3, the DNA is TGTGCCAGAGCGGGGGCGGGCACCGGGGAGCTGTTTTTT. It yields the protein CARAGAGTGELFF. Based on the CDR3 plus reference TRBV7-3 and TRBJ2-2, the full variable domain is GAGVSQTPSNKVTEKGKYVELRCDPISGHTALYWYRQSLGQGPEFLIYFQGTGAADDSGLPNDRFFAVRPEGSVSTLKIQRTERGDSAVYLCARAGAGTGELFFGEGSRLTVL.

The chain links TRBV5-6 to TRBJ1-5; 8 bases are shared with TRBD1. The CDR3 extends over 16 amino acids. Germline CDR1 is SGHDT and CDR2 is YYEEEE. With V trimmed by 2 bases and J by 0 bases, 4 bases remained unmatched. CDR3 sequence (DNA): TGTGCCAGCAGCTTCGGACAGGGCTCTAGCAATCAGCCCCAGCATTTT. Its translation is CASSFGQGSSNQPQHF.

The genes are TRBV5-5 and TRBJ2-1; 12 positions agree with TRBD2. This CDR3 has 18 amino acids. With 4 bases clipped from V and 6 bases from J, the junction kept 14 bases outside the gene matches. Germline CDR1 is SGHKS and CDR2 is YYEKEE (reference sequence). CDR3 protein: CASSGPSGRAIGPNEQFF. The DNA of the CDR3 is TGTGCCAGCAGCGGTCCTAGCGGGAGGGCCATTGGACCCAATGAGCAGTTCTTC.

This chain joins TRBV5-4 and TRBJ2-7, with D perhaps matching TRBD1 (6 bases). The CDR3 sequence is 15 residues long. Trimming took 0 bases from V and 2 from J, leaving 12 bases between them. Germline CDR1 is SGHNT and CDR2 is YYREEE (reference sequence). CDR3 nucleotides: TGTGCCAGCAGCTTGGCCCAGGGGAGTACCTACGAGCAGTACTTC. This encodes CASSLAQGSTYEQYF. The complete variable domain, with remaining parts taken from reference TRBV5-4 and TRBJ2-7, reads ETGVTQSPTHLIKTRGQQVTLRCSSQSGHNTVSWYQQALGQGPQFIFQYYREEENGRGNFPPRFSGLQFPNYSSELNVNALELDDSALYLCASSLAQGSTYEQYFGPGTRLTVT.

The rearrangement joins TRBV5-6 to TRBJ2-7; D unclear. Deletions cut 2 bases from V and 1 base from J, with 10 bases between. The CDR3 runs 14 residues. Germline CDR1 and CDR2: SGHDT and YYEEEE. The CDR3 region is CASSLRRWSYEQYF. CDR3 sequence (DNA): TGTGCCAGCAGCTTAAGGCGGTGGTCCTACGAGCAGTACTTC.

V gene TRBV19 combines with J gene TRBJ2-2, with 11 bases fitting TRBD2. The CDR3 is 19 residues long. CDR1 is LNHDA, CDR2 SQIVND, per germline (reference sequence). The V segment lost 2 bases and the J segment 4 bases; nucleotides outside the gene matches: 12. CDR3 coding DNA: TGTGCCAGTAGTATAAGTGCTAGCGGGAGGTCCCAGGGCACCGGGGAGCTGTTTTTT. Translation gives CASSISASGRSQGTGELFF.

This chain links TRBV28 with TRBJ1-5, with D hard to call. From germline, CDR1 is MDHEN and CDR2 SYDVKM. The CDR3 totals 11 residues. Deletions cut 5 bases from V and 4 bases from J, with 3 bases between. CDR3 bases: TGTGCCAGCAGTCAGAATCAGCCCCAGCATTTT. Translation gives CASSQNQPQHF.

V usage is TRBV5-1 and J usage is TRBJ2-7; D is perhaps TRBD1 (6 bases). The CDR3 has 15 amino acids. The V gene's germline CDR1 is SGHRS and CDR2 YFSETQ. Trimming cost V 1 base and J 7 bases, with 18 bases left between them. In DNA form, the CDR3 reads TGCGCCAGCAGCTTGAGGTCCAGGGGCAATGAGGAGCAGTACTTC. Translated: CASSLRSRGNEEQYF.

In this sample, this clone turned up a few times. The chain recombines TRBV18 with TRBJ1-1; 8 nucleotides align to TRBD1. The CDR3 has 15 residues. With 3 bases clipped from V and 4 bases from J, the junction kept 7 bases outside the gene matches. Germline CDR1 and CDR2: KGHSH and LQKENI. CDR3 protein: CASSPWTGRVTEAFF. The CDR3 DNA follows: TGTGCCAGCTCACCGTGGACAGGGAGGGTCACTGAAGCTTTCTTT.